The clone carrying this T cell receptor beta chain was detected many times. Its antigen is unknown. These data originate in a study of T cells in Graves' hyperthyroidism and ophthalmopathy. Study-wide context: Before any treatment, at initial diagnosis, peripheral blood was collected. Study findings and constraints: A model using 13 V-J features told ophthalmopathy apart from stable hyperthyroidism.

Deletions cut 6 bases from V and 1 base from J, with 12 bases between. The CDR3 spans 14 residues. Germline loops: CDR1 MDHEN, CDR2 SYDVKM. RNA transcripts were the template for amplifying TCR beta CDR3 regions. The HTBI set primed first-round TCR CDR3 RT-PCR. MiXCR was run by TCRdb on the multiplex PCR reads, yielding one entry per CDR3 protein. The sample includes fewer than 450,000 distinct CDR3 sequences, roughly 15% of them seen just once. Diagnoses rested on clinical symptoms, serum thyroxine and TRAb, thyroid ultrasound and orbital computed tomography. Source material for PBMCs was 9 to 10 ml fresh peripheral blood.

The J gene is TRBJ1-1, the V gene TRBV28, with a tentative D call TRBD1 (6 bases). The sequenced sample was blood. The TCR originated in a woman aged 55-75 years with Graves' ophthalmopathy. CDR3 protein: CASSLDRSNTEAFF. The CDR3 bases are TGTGCCAGCAGCCTAGACAGGTCGAACACTGAAGCTTTCTTT.